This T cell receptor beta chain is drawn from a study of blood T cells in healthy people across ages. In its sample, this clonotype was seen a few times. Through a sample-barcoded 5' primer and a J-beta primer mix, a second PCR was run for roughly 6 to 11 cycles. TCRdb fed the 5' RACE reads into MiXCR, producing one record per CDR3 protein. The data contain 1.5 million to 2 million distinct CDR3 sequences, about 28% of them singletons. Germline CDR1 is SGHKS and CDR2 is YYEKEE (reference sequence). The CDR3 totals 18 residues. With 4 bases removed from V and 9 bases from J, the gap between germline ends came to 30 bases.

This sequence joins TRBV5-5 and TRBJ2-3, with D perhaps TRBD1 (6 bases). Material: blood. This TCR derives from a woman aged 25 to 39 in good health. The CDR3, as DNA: TGTGCCAGCAGCCAGATCGGATCGGGGTCTTCCCTCACAGGGACGCAGTATTTT. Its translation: CASSQIGSGSSLTGTQYF. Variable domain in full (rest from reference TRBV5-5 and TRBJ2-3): DAGVTQSPTHLIKTRGQQVTLRCSPISGHKSVSWYQQVLGQGPQFIFQYYEKEERGRGNFPDRFSARQFPNYSSELNVNALLLGDSALYLCASSQIGSGSSLTGTQYFGPGTRLTVL.